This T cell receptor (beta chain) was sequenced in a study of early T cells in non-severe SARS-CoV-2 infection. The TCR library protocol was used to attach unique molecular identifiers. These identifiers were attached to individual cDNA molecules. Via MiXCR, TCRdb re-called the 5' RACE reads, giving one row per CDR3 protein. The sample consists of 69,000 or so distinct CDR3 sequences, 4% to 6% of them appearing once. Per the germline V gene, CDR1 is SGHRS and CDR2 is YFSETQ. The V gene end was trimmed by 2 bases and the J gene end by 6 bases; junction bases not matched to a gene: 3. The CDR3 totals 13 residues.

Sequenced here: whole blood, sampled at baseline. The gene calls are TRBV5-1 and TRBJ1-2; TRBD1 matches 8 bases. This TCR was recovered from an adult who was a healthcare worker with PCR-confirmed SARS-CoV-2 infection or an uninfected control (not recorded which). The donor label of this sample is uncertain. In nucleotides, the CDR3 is TGCGCCAGCAGCTTATCAGGGGGCAATGGCTACACCTTC. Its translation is CASSLSGGNGYTF.